One and the same sample provided the 23 T cell receptor beta chains below, sequenced in a study of T cell repertoires in cytomegalovirus infection. TCRdb re-derived calls from the reads in MiXCR, one entry per CDR3 protein. This sample yields around 770,000 distinct CDR3 sequences, of which roughly 28% are seen a single time; over 10% belongs to the top ten. These receptors lack a known antigen. Here the sequenced sample was cultured CD8+ T cells from PBMCs, taken from culture after CMV antigen stimulation. The receptors shown here come from a human donor in good health (CMV status not recorded). Some clones in this sample may be carry-over from other donors' samples.

The J gene is TRBJ2-1, the V gene TRBV9; D is undetermined. CDR1 is SGDLS, CDR2 YYNGEE, per germline. The CDR3 has 16 residues. Trimming took off 3 bases at V and 0 bases at J, with 13 bases between the two ends. The CDR3 sequence is CASSAGGHRSYNEQFF. CDR3 nucleotides: TGTGCCAGCAGCGCGGGTGGGCACCGCTCCTACAATGAGCAGTTCTTC. The full variable domain, in which reference TRBV9 and TRBJ2-1 provide the parts outside the CDR3, is DSGVTQTPKHLITATGQRVTLRCSPRSGDLSVYWYQQSLDQGLQFLIQYYNGEERAKGNILERFSAQQFPDLHSELNLSSLELGDSALYFCASSAGGHRSYNEQFFGPGTRLTVL.

This clonotype was seen a single time. The J gene is TRBJ2-3, the V gene TRBV27, with D possibly being TRBD1 (5 bases). Between the trimmed V and J ends, which lost 3 bases and 5 bases, there was a span of 12 bases. The CDR3 length is 14 residues. Germline V gene data show CDR1 as MNHEY and CDR2 as SMNVEV (reference sequence). The CDR3 loop reads CASSLVVRGDTQYF. The CDR3 coding sequence is TGTGCCAGCAGTTTGGTGGTAAGGGGAGATACGCAGTATTTT.

This clonotype was seen just once. DNA for the CDR3: TGTGCCAGCTCACCTATGGCAGGTTACTACGAGCAGTACTTC. Translated, it gives CASSPMAGYYEQYF. The chain combines TRBV18 with TRBJ2-7; D gene uncertain. The CDR3 covers 14 residues. The germline CDR1 and CDR2 sequences are KGHSH and LQKENI. Trimming took off 3 bases at V and 3 bases at J, with 12 bases between the two ends.

The V and J genes are TRBV7-1 and TRBJ1-2, with 11 bases fitting TRBD1. TRBV7-1 is flagged as an ORF with uncertain function. V gave up 3 bases and J gave up 2 bases; unmatched junction bases: 5. The CDR3 contains 16 residues. The CDR3 is CASSSGWDRGNYGYTF. The CDR3 region has the DNA TGTGCCAGCAGCTCCGGATGGGACAGGGGGAACTATGGCTACACCTTC.

This clonotype was counted a few times. This chain uses TRBV6-2 or TRBV6-3 with TRBJ1-5, with a weak D call TRBD1 (6 bases). CDR1 and CDR2 (germline): MNHEY, SVGEGT. The CDR3 covers 15 residues. The V and J ends lost 5 bases and 3 bases respectively, with 14 bases between them. The CDR3 DNA reads TGTGCCAGCAGTCCCCATGGGGGGCCCAATCAGCCCCAGCATTTT. Residues: CASSPHGGPNQPQHF.

This clonotype has just a few counts. The chain uses TRBV18 and TRBJ2-7; 7 nucleotides match TRBD1. CDR1 and CDR2 from the germline V gene are KGHSH and LQKENI. The CDR3 extends over 15 amino acids. The V segment lost 2 bases and the J segment 2 bases; nucleotides outside the gene matches: 6. The CDR3 DNA reads as TGTGCCAGCTCACCAGAGGACAGGCCCACCTACGAGCAGTACGTC. Amino acids: CASSPEDRPTYEQYV.

In this sample, this clonotype turned up a few times. This chain joins TRBV6-5 and TRBJ1-3; no firm D call. Looked up from germline, CDR1 is MNHEY and CDR2 is SVGAGI. Trimming pared 0 bases from V and 6 bases from J, leaving 6 bases between. This CDR3 region has 13 residues. The DNA for the CDR3 is TGTGCCAGCAGTTACTCACGAGAAAACACCATATATTTT. Translating gives CASSYSRENTIYF.

The chain uses TRBV5-4 and TRBJ1-2; unclear D gene. With 0 bases removed from V and 7 bases from J, the gap between germline ends came to 13 bases. The germline V gene has CDR1 SGHNT and CDR2 YYREEE (reference sequence). The CDR3 consists of 14 residues. This chain's CDR3 is CASSLARNSPGYTF. The CDR3 coding sequence is TGTGCCAGCAGCTTGGCCCGGAATTCGCCTGGCTACACCTTC.

This clonotype showed up many times. This chain joins TRBV5-4 and TRBJ2-1; 7 bases match TRBD2. V gave up 4 bases and J gave up 2 bases; unmatched junction bases: 9. The CDR3 extends over 16 amino acids. From germline, CDR1 is SGHNT and CDR2 YYREEE (reference sequence). The CDR3 bases are TGTGCCAGCAGCCCGGGTGGGAGCGGGGCCTACAATGAGCAGTTCTTC. Translated, it gives CASSPGGSGAYNEQFF.

V gene TRBV7-9 combines with J gene TRBJ1-2, with 8 bases lining up with TRBD1. CDR3 length equals 14 residues. Germline CDR1 reads SEHNR; CDR2 reads FQNEAQ (reference sequence). V dropped 2 bases and J dropped 7; count of bases not matched to a gene: 6. CDR3 loop: CASSLTGGVFGYTF. CDR3 nucleotides: TGTGCCAGCAGCTTAACAGGGGGAGTGTTTGGCTACACCTTC.

The chain carries TRBV4-1 and TRBJ1-1; the D is unclear. There are 15 residues in the CDR3. V shed 1 base and J shed 4 bases, with 13 bases lying between them. Per the germline V gene, CDR1 is MGHRA and CDR2 is YSYEKL. CDR3 amino acids: CASSQGRGLGTEAFF. The CDR3 DNA sequence: TGCGCCAGCAGCCAAGGACGAGGGCTGGGCACTGAAGCTTTCTTT.

This clonotype occurred a few times. CDR3 bases: TGCGCCAGCAGCTTGGTAGGAGGGGTTAGTACTGAAGCTTTCTTT. Residues: CASSLVGGVSTEAFF. This rearrangement joins TRBV5-1 to TRBJ1-1; D is possibly TRBD1 (5 bases). The CDR3 sequence is 15 residues long. Looked up from germline, CDR1 is SGHRS and CDR2 is YFSETQ. V lost 0 bases to trimming and J lost 5 bases, with 14 bases between them.

This clonotype showed up just a few times. This chain links TRBV19 with TRBJ2-3; 10 bases match TRBD2. Trimming removed 5 bases from V and 5 bases from J; junction bases left unmatched: 7. There are 15 residues in the CDR3. The germline V gene has CDR1 LNHDA and CDR2 SQIVND (reference sequence). CDR3 nucleotide sequence: TGTGCCAGTAGTTGGACTAGCGGAGAAGGAGATACGCAGTATTTT. It specifies CASSWTSGEGDTQYF.

This clonotype was found many times. The chain is built from TRBV7-8 and TRBJ2-1, with TRBD1 identical over 7 bases. Germline V gives CDR1 SGHVS, CDR2 FQNEAQ. The CDR3 length is 15 residues. Trimming at V came to 3 bases and at J to 2 bases, leaving 4 bases not matched to a gene. The CDR3 DNA is TGTGCCAGCAGCTTGAACAGGGGAACCTACAATGAGCAGTTCTTC. Protein: CASSLNRGTYNEQFF.

This clonotype was seen a few times. The V and J genes are TRBV11-1 and TRBJ2-1; either TRBD1 or TRBD2 may supply D (6 bases each). Germline loops: CDR1 SGHAT, CDR2 FQDESV (reference sequence). This CDR3 has 16 residues. V gave up 1 base and J gave up 2 bases, with 12 bases separating them. The CDR3 DNA follows: TGTGCCAGCAGCTTAGAGGGGGGCAGCGCCTACAATGAGCAGTTCTTC. As protein: CASSLEGGSAYNEQFF.

This clonotype occurred many times. The V call is TRBV7-2, the J call TRBJ2-1; TRBD1 aligns across 9 bases. Germline V gene sequence: CDR1 SGHTA, CDR2 FQGNSA. The CDR3 loop spans 15 amino acids. Losses at the gene ends were 5 bases for V and 4 bases for J; bases not matched to a gene: 6. CDR3 sequence: CASSPAGTGYNEQFF. CDR3 nucleotide sequence: TGTGCCAGCAGCCCAGCCGGGACAGGGTACAATGAGCAGTTCTTC.

The chain uses TRBV11-3 and TRBJ1-2; a weak D match, TRBD1 (6 bases). Trimming stripped 5 bases from V and 1 base from J, with 17 bases between. This CDR3 has 16 residues. The germline CDR1 and CDR2 sequences are SGHNT and YENEEA. CDR3 amino acids: CASSTRLQGYNYGYTF. The CDR3 nucleotides are TGTGCCAGCAGCACCAGGTTACAGGGATATAACTATGGCTACACCTTC.

This chain joins TRBV7-9 and TRBJ2-2; D not certain. Trimming left V 3 bases short and J 8 bases short, with 7 bases between. Looked up from germline, CDR1 is SEHNR and CDR2 is FQNEAQ (reference sequence). The CDR3 has 12 amino acids. The CDR3 region has the DNA TGTGCCAGCAGCTTCCGCGATGGGGAGCTGTTTTTT. It is translated as CASSFRDGELFF.

V is TRBV6-6 and J is TRBJ1-2; maybe TRBD1 (5 bases). Germline CDR1 is MNHNY and CDR2 is SVGAGI (reference sequence). CDR3 length: 14 amino acids. The V gene lost 2 bases and the J gene lost 3 bases, with 10 bases spanning the gap. The CDR3 nucleotides read TGTGCCAGCAGTTACCTGACAGCTTACTATGGCTACACCTTC. Its protein is CASSYLTAYYGYTF.

V usage is TRBV27 and J usage is TRBJ2-2; D may be TRBD1 or TRBD2 (5 bases each). Looked up from germline, CDR1 is MNHEY and CDR2 is SMNVEV (reference sequence). Between the trimmed V and J ends, which lost 1 base and 7 bases, there was a span of 10 bases. The CDR3 covers 14 residues. This CDR3 is CASSLWGLGGELFF. DNA of the CDR3: TGTGCCAGCAGTTTATGGGGGTTGGGCGGGGAGCTGTTTTTT.

The J gene is TRBJ1-3, the V gene TRBV10-3, with D hard to call. The V gene's germline CDR1 is ENHRY and CDR2 SYGVKD. Trimming cost V 4 bases and J 4 bases, with 5 bases left between them. This CDR3 is 12 amino acids long. The CDR3 loop is CAISVAGNTIYF. The CDR3 DNA is TGTGCCATCAGTGTAGCGGGAAACACCATATATTTT.

In its sample, this clonotype was seen a few times. The V gene is TRBV27, the J gene TRBJ2-3, with D maybe TRBD2 (7 bases). The germline V gene has CDR1 MNHEY and CDR2 SMNVEV (reference sequence). CDR3 length equals 16 residues. The germline V and J ends were trimmed by 0 bases and 4 bases, with 14 bases remaining between them. CDR3: CASSLSGGAGSDTQYF. For the CDR3, the DNA is TGTGCCAGCAGTTTATCTGGGGGGGCAGGCTCAGATACGCAGTATTTT.

At least ten counts were recorded for this clonotype. V gene TRBV7-6 combines with J gene TRBJ2-2; D may correspond to TRBD1 or TRBD2 (5 bases each). Germline V gene data show CDR1 as SGHVS and CDR2 as FNYEAQ. Between the trimmed V and J ends, which lost 2 bases and 6 bases, there was a span of 16 bases. The CDR3 has 16 amino acids. In nucleotides, the CDR3 is TGTGCCAGCAGCTTATCTGGGCCCCAGGGAGCCGGGGAGCTGTTTTTT. This sequence encodes CASSLSGPQGAGELFF.